This T cell receptor (beta chain) was found in a study of sequential checkpoint blockade in melanoma. Here immunoSEQ multiplex PCR was the method, and the copy in TCRdb shows in-frame clones only, minus some. The table records several hundred clones, roughly 19% of them present only once. This clone showed up just a few times. Germline CDR1 reads MNHGY; CDR2 reads SAAAGT. CDR3 length: 14 amino acids. Losses at the gene ends were 10 bases for V and 4 bases for J; bases not matched to a gene: 9. Treatment given: randomized to nivolumab then ipilimumab (arm A) or the reverse (arm B). V gene TRBV6-8 combines with J gene TRBJ1-1, with 10 bases lining up with TRBD1. The source is a human donor with melanoma. Sequencing used tumor tissue (inferred from file names), obtained from a patient given nivolumab and ipilimumab in sequence. The CDR3 reads CAIGGRTGGTEAFF. The CDR3 DNA reads TGTGCCATCGGCGGCCGGACAGGGGGCACTGAAGCTTTCTTT.